This T cell receptor beta chain was profiled in a study of T cell changes during pregnancy in multiple sclerosis. The CDR3 covers 15 residues. Germline V gene data show CDR1 as MDHEN and CDR2 as SYDVKM. Trimming cost V 4 bases and J 0 bases; bases outside gene matches: 4. TCRdb's copy holds only in-frame clones and misses some; the assay was immunoSEQ multiplex PCR. The sample yields about 76,000 clones, roughly 92% seen once. Material: peripheral blood, obtained in the first trimester of pregnancy. This receptor was identified in a female donor in good health, enrolled as a control in a pregnancy study. The chain has TRBV28 and TRBJ1-1; 8 bases line up with TRBD1. The CDR3 is CASSSPGGVNTEAFF. The CDR3 DNA reads as TGTGCCAGCAGTTCCCCAGGGGGCGTGAACACTGAAGCTTTCTTT.